These 4 T cell receptor beta chains originate from one sample sequenced in a study of shared clonotypes between healthy human individuals. TCRdb's copy holds only in-frame clones and misses some; the assay was immunoSEQ multiplex PCR. In the table there are 2 million to 3 million clones, 90% to 95% of which are singletons. Material for sequencing was naive CD4+ T cells sorted from blood. Described subset: CD45RA+ positively selected. These receptors all stem from a man between 18 and 35 years old in good health.

The gene calls are TRBV4-3 and TRBJ2-5; D not certain. Trimming cost V 0 bases and J 2 bases, with 7 bases left between them. Germline V CDR1 and CDR2: LGHNA, YSLEER. The CDR3 totals 14 residues. For the CDR3, the DNA is TGCGCCAGCAGCCAAGAAGAGTTACAAGAGACCCAGTACTTC. Translating gives CASSQEELQETQYF.

The chain recombines TRBV5-1 with TRBJ1-2; the D is unclear. Germline V gene data show CDR1 as SGHRS and CDR2 as YFSETQ. This CDR3 spans 13 amino acids. Trimming removed 7 bases from V and 0 bases from J, with 10 bases in between. CDR3 in DNA: TGCGCCAGCTCGCAACCAGCTAACTATGGCTACACCTTC. The encoded protein is CASSQPANYGYTF.

J is TRBJ2-7 and V is TRBV12-5; D may be TRBD1 (6 bases). CDR3 size: 13 residues. In germline, CDR1 is LGHNT, CDR2 FRNRAP. Trimming left V 3 bases short and J 6 bases short, with 12 bases between. CDR3 bases: TGTGCTAGTGGTTTAAGCAGGGGAAGCGAGCAGTACTTC. This sequence encodes CASGLSRGSEQYF.

In this sample, this clone turned up once. This chain joins TRBV5-6 and TRBJ2-7; the match to TRBD1 covers 7 bases. V lost 4 bases to trimming and J lost 3 bases; unmatched junction nucleotides: 10. Germline assignment: CDR1 SGHDT and CDR2 YYEEEE. The CDR3 has 15 residues. For the CDR3, the DNA is TGTGCCAGCAGCCCGCCAGGGGGTAGGTTCTACGAGCAGTACTTC. It translates to CASSPPGGRFYEQYF. Combining the CDR3 with reference TRBV5-6 and TRBJ2-7 gives the whole variable domain DAGVTQSPTHLIKTRGQQVTLRCSPKSGHDTVSWYQQALGQGPQFIFQYYEEEERQRGNFPDRFSGHQFPNYSSELNVNALLLGDSALYLCASSPPGGRFYEQYFGPGTRLTVT.